Below, 23 T cell receptor beta chains from the same sample are listed, as sequenced in a study of immune evolution from preneoplasia to lung adenocarcinoma (dated by TCRdb to 2020 to 2022). Preparation of the library involved the immunoSEQ multiplex PCR assay. TCRdb took this table from immuneACCESS and kept in-frame rearrangements with V and J called. Such tables lack part of the clones; where checked against another copy, unresolved V genes explain under half of the gap, and the rest is unexplained. In this sample the table shows 8,000 or so clones, around 83% of which occur a single time. The ten largest clones take up about 2.9% of the sample. The sample taken for sequencing was FFPE minimally invasive lung adenocarcinoma tissue. The sample's cell subset or site label, decoded: micro-invasive lung adenocarcinoma (MIA). These receptors were collected from a person aged 65-85 years with lung adenocarcinoma.

The rearrangement joins TRBV28 to TRBJ1-2; a weak D match, TRBD1 (5 bases). Per the germline V gene, CDR1 is MDHEN and CDR2 is SYDVKM. The CDR3 has 13 residues. Trimming shortened V by 6 bases and J by 5 bases, and 13 bases separated the two germline ends. The CDR3 region is CASSSEQEYGYTF. The CDR3 DNA sequence: TGTGCCAGCAGCTCCGAACAGGAGTATGGCTACACCTTC.

The V and J genes are TRBV11-2 and TRBJ2-5; D might be TRBD1 or TRBD2, each matching 6 bases. The germline gives CDR1 SGHAT, CDR2 FQNNGV. V shed 8 bases and J shed 5 bases, with 18 bases lying between them. The CDR3 spans 14 residues. The CDR3 spells CASSPGRGLETQYF. The CDR3 DNA reads as TGTGCCAGCTCCCCTGGCCGGGGGCTGGAGACCCAGTACTTC.

The J gene is TRBJ2-3, the V gene TRBV30; D not resolved. CDR3 length equals 12 residues. In germline, CDR1 is GTSNPN, CDR2 SVGIG (reference sequence). V gave up 3 bases and J gave up 5 bases, with 9 bases separating them. CDR3 bases: TGTGCCTGGAGCGGAAACGGAGATACGCAGTATTTT. Its translation is CAWSGNGDTQYF.

This rearrangement joins TRBV29-1 to TRBJ2-4; D is possibly TRBD1 (6 bases). The length of the CDR3 is 13 residues. The ends were cut back, 4 bases at V and 8 bases at J, with 15 bases in the middle. Germline CDR1 SQVTM, CDR2 ANQGSEA. The CDR3 protein is CSVVPQGGDIQYF. In DNA, the CDR3 is TGCAGCGTTGTCCCACAGGGCGGCGACATTCAGTACTTC.

The rearrangement joins TRBV30 to TRBJ2-2; D unclear. V was pared by 2 bases and J by 7 bases, with 14 bases between. In germline, CDR1 is GTSNPN, CDR2 SVGIG (reference sequence). This CDR3 region has 14 residues. The CDR3 reads CAWSLVQASGELFF. Written as DNA, the CDR3 is TGTGCCTGGAGTCTCGTGCAGGCAAGCGGGGAGCTGTTTTTT.

The CDR3 coding sequence is TGTGCCAGCAAGGTGGTCGAGAACACTGAAGCTTTCTTT. Translation gives CASKVVENTEAFF. The chain employs TRBV6-1 and TRBJ1-1; D is undetermined. Germline values: CDR1 MNHNS, CDR2 SASEGT. V gave up 7 bases and J gave up 1 base, with 10 bases separating them. CDR3 size: 13 residues.

This clone was observed a few times. The chain carries TRBV11-2 and TRBJ2-7; 7 bases agree with TRBD1. V lost 0 bases to trimming and J lost 5 bases; unmatched junction nucleotides: 7. This CDR3 is built from 15 residues. The germline CDR1 and CDR2 sequences are SGHAT and FQNNGV. This CDR3 is CASSLDNRGYHEQYF. The CDR3 DNA sequence: TGTGCCAGCAGCTTAGATAACAGGGGATACCACGAGCAGTACTTC.

The chain employs TRBV6-5 and TRBJ1-2; D ambiguous. Germline lookup yields CDR1 MNHEY and CDR2 SVGAGI. The CDR3 contains 15 residues. V was pared by 5 bases and J by 5 bases, with 18 bases between. CDR3 DNA: TGTGCCAGCAGTAACGACGTTTGGGCCGCGTATGGCTACACCTTC. This gives the protein CASSNDVWAAYGYTF.

The chain recombines TRBV28 with TRBJ2-7; D may be TRBD1 or TRBD2 (6 bases each). The CDR3 runs 14 residues. CDR1 and CDR2 (germline): MDHEN, SYDVKM. Trimming left V 1 base short and J 5 bases short, with 12 bases between. CDR3 DNA sequence: TGTGCCAGCAGTTTATTAGGGGGGTGGGACGAGCAGTACTTC. Translation: CASSLLGGWDEQYF.

CDR3 sequence: CAWSSQGYEQYF. The DNA of the CDR3 is TGTGCCTGGAGTTCACAGGGCTACGAGCAGTACTTC. The chain uses TRBV30 and TRBJ2-7, with TRBD1 as a possible D gene (6 bases). The CDR3 covers 12 residues. Trimming left V 2 bases short and J 3 bases short, with 8 bases between. Germline CDR1 GTSNPN, CDR2 SVGIG (reference sequence).

In the case of this clone: At one end the junction does not follow the germline gene, possibly because of a read error. V is TRBV7-7 and J is TRBJ2-7; 8 positions agree with TRBD1. CDR3 length equals 13 residues. The V gene's germline CDR1 is SSHAT and CDR2 FNYEAQ (reference sequence). The CDR3 spells CASSRGQAYEQYF. The CDR3 DNA follows: TGTGCTAGCAGCCGGGGACAGGCCTACGAGCAGTACTTC.

The rearrangement joins TRBV19 to TRBJ1-3, with a possible D match to TRBD1 (6 bases). Germline V lookup: CDR1 LNHDA, CDR2 SQIVND (reference sequence). Trimming stripped 9 bases from V and 0 bases from J, with 21 bases between. The CDR3 sequence is 17 residues long. In DNA, the CDR3 is TGTGCCAGCAAGGTGCCACAGGGCTGGCCCTCTGGAAACACCATATATTTT. As protein: CASKVPQGWPSGNTIYF.

The J gene is TRBJ1-1, the V gene TRBV5-1, with 11 bases identical to TRBD1. V trimming: 4 bases; J trimming: 4 bases; junction bases outside the gene matches: 6. CDR3 length: 15 amino acids. The V gene's germline CDR1 is SGHRS and CDR2 YFSETQ. For the CDR3, the DNA is TGCGCCAGCAGCCGATGGGACAGGGGGGGCACTGAAGCTTTCTTT. Translating it yields CASSRWDRGGTEAFF. The variable domain in full, completed from reference TRBV5-1 and TRBJ1-1, reads KAGVTQTPRYLIKTRGQQVTLSCSPISGHRSVSWYQQTPGQGLQFLFEYFSETQRNKGNFPGRFSGRQFSNSRSEMNVSTLELGDSALYLCASSRWDRGGTEAFFGQGTRLTVV.

This chain joins TRBV5-1 and TRBJ2-6; no reliable D call. Germline CDR1 SGHRS, CDR2 YFSETQ. V lost 5 bases, J lost 0 bases, and 3 bases lay in between. The CDR3 length is 13 residues. In DNA, the CDR3 is TGCGCCAGCAGGAGCTCTGGGGCCAACGTCCTGACTTTC. This codes for CASRSSGANVLTF. Full variable domain (missing parts from reference TRBV5-1 and TRBJ2-6): KAGVTQTPRYLIKTRGQQVTLSCSPISGHRSVSWYQQTPGQGLQFLFEYFSETQRNKGNFPGRFSGRQFSNSRSEMNVSTLELGDSALYLCASRSSGANVLTFGAGSRLTVL.

The rearrangement joins TRBV6-6 to TRBJ2-7; D might be TRBD1 (5 bases). Trimming removed 7 bases at V and 2 bases at J, with 6 bases between. The CDR3 spans 11 residues. Germline assignment: CDR1 MNHNY and CDR2 SVGAGI (reference sequence). Written as DNA, the CDR3 is TGTGCCAGCACACAGGCCTACGAGCAGTACTTC. Translated: CASTQAYEQYF.

J is TRBJ2-7 and V is TRBV18, with TRBD1 as a possible D gene (6 bases). V dropped 3 bases and J dropped 4 bases, with 10 bases sitting between them. CDR1 is KGHSH and CDR2 is LQKENI in the germline V gene. The CDR3 consists of 13 residues. CDR3 nucleotides: TGTGCCAGCTCACCGGACAGTTATTACGAGCAGTACTTC. This sequence encodes CASSPDSYYEQYF.

V usage is TRBV6-5 and J usage is TRBJ2-7; TRBD1 matches 8 bases. V shed 4 bases, J shed 4 bases, and the junction held 3 bases outside the gene matches. CDR3 length: 13 residues. CDR1 and CDR2 from the germline V gene are MNHEY and SVGAGI. The CDR3 loop is CASSSDRAYEQYF. CDR3 bases: TGTGCCAGCAGTTCGGACAGGGCGTACGAGCAGTACTTC.

V usage is TRBV5-1 and J usage is TRBJ2-2; a possible D gene is TRBD2 (5 bases). The V gene's germline CDR1 is SGHRS and CDR2 YFSETQ. The CDR3 has 13 residues. V lost 7 bases, J lost 6 bases, and 13 bases lay in between. This CDR3 reads CASALGNPGELFF. The CDR3 DNA sequence: TGCGCCAGCGCGCTCGGGAATCCCGGGGAGCTGTTTTTT. Looking up the rest from reference TRBV5-1 and TRBJ2-2 gives the full variable domain: KAGVTQTPRYLIKTRGQQVTLSCSPISGHRSVSWYQQTPGQGLQFLFEYFSETQRNKGNFPGRFSGRQFSNSRSEMNVSTLELGDSALYLCASALGNPGELFFGEGSRLTVL.

This chain joins TRBV29-1 and TRBJ1-2, with unresolved D. CDR1 and CDR2 (germline): SQVTM, ANQGSEA. V shed 2 bases and J shed 0 bases, with 4 bases lying between them. The CDR3 length is 12 residues. The CDR3 coding sequence is TGCAGCGTTGAACCTTCTAACTATGGCTACACCTTC. Protein product: CSVEPSNYGYTF.

The chain is built from TRBV14 and TRBJ2-2; D might be TRBD2 (5 bases). Trimming removed 6 bases at V and 4 bases at J, with 9 bases between. The germline V gene has CDR1 SGHDN and CDR2 FVKESK. The CDR3 is made up of 13 amino acids. This CDR3 is CASREGGTGELFF. The CDR3 DNA reads TGTGCCAGCAGGGAAGGAGGCACCGGGGAGCTGTTTTTT.

This chain links TRBV9 with TRBJ1-1; D is ambiguous. The CDR3 length is 14 residues. Germline CDR1 is SGDLS and CDR2 is YYNGEE. V lost 0 bases to trimming and J lost 1 base, with 7 bases between them. The CDR3 loop reads CASSVGVRNTEAFF. DNA of the CDR3: TGTGCCAGCAGCGTAGGAGTAAGGAACACTGAAGCTTTCTTT.

The CDR3 loop is CAWSPRSALHFSGNTIYF. Here the CDR3 DNA reads TGTGCCTGGAGTCCCCGGTCTGCACTGCACTTCTCTGGAAACACCATATATTTT. The chain links TRBV30 to TRBJ1-3; D gene ambiguous. The V and J ends lost 2 bases and 0 bases respectively, with 20 bases between them. The CDR3 sequence is 18 residues long. The V gene's germline CDR1 is GTSNPN and CDR2 SVGIG (reference sequence). The complete variable domain, with remaining parts taken from reference TRBV30 and TRBJ1-3, reads SQTIHQWPATLVQPVGSPLSLECTVEGTSNPNLYWYRQAAGRGLQLLFYSVGIGQISSEVPQNLSASRPQDRQFILSSKKLLLSDSGFYLCAWSPRSALHFSGNTIYFGEGSWLTVV.

The chain couples TRBV11-2 to TRBJ2-1; perhaps TRBD2 as D (6 bases). The CDR3 extends over 11 amino acids. CDR1 and CDR2 (germline): SGHAT, FQNNGV. V was shortened by 4 bases and J by 10 bases, with 8 bases between the two germline ends. CDR3 coding DNA: TGTGCCAGCAGCTCCGGAGGGGAGCAGTTCTTC. Protein product: CASSSGGEQFF.